Detailed here is one T cell receptor beta chain. Its antigen is still unknown. These data originate in a study of cytomegalovirus exposure and HLA in healthy donors. Amplification used 60 Vbeta primers and 13 Jbeta primers. Sequencing used immunoSEQ multiplex PCR; TCRdb keeps in-frame clones, though not all of them. Of some 160,000 clones detected, approximately 78% appear once; the ten largest clones hold about 4.3%. Overall study findings and caveats: In the analysis, some V segments, TRBV6-2 and TRBV6-3 included, were excluded as indistinguishable. Later on, an analysis found that several of the most significant clusters appeared to be linked to common viral pathogens, which included parvovirus B19. A missense variant in DCLRE1C was later tied to TCR beta V- and J-gene trimming.

Trimming removed 3 bases at V and 9 bases at J, with 9 bases between. This CDR3 is built from 12 residues. Germline V gene data show CDR1 as MDHEN and CDR2 as SYDVKM. The origin of this receptor is a woman in her 40s in good health and CMV-seropositive. The chain uses TRBV28 and TRBJ2-1; possible D gene TRBD2, 5 bases. What was sequenced was PBMCs. The CDR3 bases are TGTGCCAGCAGTTTGCAGGCGGGTGAGCAGTTCTTC. This sequence encodes CASSLQAGEQFF.